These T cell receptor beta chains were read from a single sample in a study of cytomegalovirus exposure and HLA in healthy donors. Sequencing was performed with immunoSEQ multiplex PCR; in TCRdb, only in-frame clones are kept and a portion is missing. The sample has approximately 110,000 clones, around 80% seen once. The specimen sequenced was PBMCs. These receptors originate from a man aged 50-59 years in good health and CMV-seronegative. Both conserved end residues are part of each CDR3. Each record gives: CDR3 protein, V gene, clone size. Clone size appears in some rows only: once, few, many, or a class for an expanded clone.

cdr3_aa: CASSPRTGGGSAYNEQFF; v_call: TRBV19; clone_size: .
cdr3_aa: CASSLVGGGLRETQYF; v_call: TRBV5-8; clone_size: .
cdr3_aa: CASSEGRGNSPLHF; v_call: TRBV6-1; clone_size: few
cdr3_aa: CASSYSRLGTGGADTQYF; v_call: TRBV19; clone_size: .
cdr3_aa: CASSFSTSTDTQYF; v_call: TRBV11-2; clone_size: .
cdr3_aa: CASSYWSSGSVNEQFF; v_call: TRBV6-5; clone_size: .
cdr3_aa: CASSLVGRATDTQYF; v_call: TRBV11-2; clone_size: .
cdr3_aa: CASSPGQAWETQYF; v_call: TRBV7-7; clone_size: .
cdr3_aa: CASSGGQGIETQYF; v_call: TRBV6-1; clone_size: .
cdr3_aa: CASRFSQGYEQYF; v_call: TRBV28; clone_size: .
cdr3_aa: CASSLRDSYEQYF; v_call: TRBV7-9; clone_size: .
cdr3_aa: CASSLKGGETQYF; v_call: TRBV5-1; clone_size: .
cdr3_aa: CASSPGLAETYEQYF; v_call: TRBV7-7; clone_size: .
cdr3_aa: CASSQGRAWETQYF; v_call: TRBV9; clone_size: .
cdr3_aa: CASRGPGANVLTF; v_call: TRBV6-4; clone_size: .
cdr3_aa: CASSPRLASDTQYF; v_call: TRBV2; clone_size: .
cdr3_aa: CASSSPVWYGYTF; v_call: TRBV7-9; clone_size: few
cdr3_aa: CSVSQGASNEKLFF; v_call: TRBV29-1; clone_size: .
cdr3_aa: CAWTYSTANTEAFF; v_call: TRBV30; clone_size: .
cdr3_aa: CASSPSPGTNSPLHF; v_call: TRBV18; clone_size: once
cdr3_aa: CASSLGGLYGYTF; v_call: TRBV7-9; clone_size: .
cdr3_aa: CASSLSSASQETQYF; v_call: TRBV7-2; clone_size: .
cdr3_aa: CASSRDQWTATYEQYF; v_call: TRBV5-1; clone_size: .
cdr3_aa: CASSLGLAGGAQYF; v_call: TRBV7-8; clone_size: .
cdr3_aa: CASSLGAGGGQETQYF; v_call: TRBV7-9; clone_size: .
cdr3_aa: CASSISQGAGWSNQPQHF; v_call: TRBV19; clone_size: .
cdr3_aa: CAISEPSPGANSNQPQHF; v_call: TRBV10-3; clone_size: few
cdr3_aa: CASSLQGDLAEQYF; v_call: TRBV7-2; clone_size: .
cdr3_aa: CASRVGLSNQPQHF; v_call: TRBV2; clone_size: .
cdr3_aa: CASSAGTDPLRANVLTF; v_call: TRBV9; clone_size: once
cdr3_aa: CASSTRSSLTGELFF; v_call: TRBV4-3; clone_size: few
cdr3_aa: CASTRGQGPIENEQYF; v_call: TRBV9; clone_size: .
cdr3_aa: CATTPGTGSNEQFF; v_call: TRBV7-2; clone_size: .
cdr3_aa: CAWSGLLAGGSNEQFF; v_call: TRBV30; clone_size: .
cdr3_aa: CASSLTSGSSYNEQFF; v_call: TRBV5-1; clone_size: .
cdr3_aa: CASSTTRTSYNEQFF; v_call: TRBV7-2; clone_size: .
cdr3_aa: CASSPSGARSGVRETQYF; v_call: TRBV7-6; clone_size: .
cdr3_aa: CASSLDGLAGGELFF; v_call: TRBV7-8; clone_size: .
cdr3_aa: CASSQLGTLSHEQYF; v_call: TRBV14; clone_size: .
cdr3_aa: CASSLERGETQYF; v_call: TRBV11-1; clone_size: .
cdr3_aa: CASSFRRERGVSYEQYF; v_call: TRBV5-4; clone_size: once
cdr3_aa: CASSIGYRTSGFFGGGELFF; v_call: TRBV19; clone_size: .
cdr3_aa: CASSSGGPPYEQYF; v_call: TRBV14; clone_size: .